Each of the 29 T cell receptor beta chains below was sequenced from the same sample in a study of cytomegalovirus exposure and HLA in healthy donors. Profiling relied on immunoSEQ multiplex PCR, and the TCRdb table lists in-frame clones only, not all of them. This table has more than 55,000 clones, about 90% appearing once. Material for sequencing was PBMCs. These receptors were collected from a young woman in good health and CMV-seronegative.

This clone is a singleton in its sample. This chain joins TRBV7-2 and TRBJ2-7; 11 bases are a match to TRBD1. After removal of 2 bases from V and 7 bases from J, the junction contained 7 bases not matched to a gene. CDR1 and CDR2 (germline): SGHTA, FQGNSA. The CDR3 totals 15 residues. CDR3 residues: CASSLIGQGAGEQYF. The CDR3 DNA is TGTGCCAGCAGCTTAATAGGACAGGGGGCAGGGGAGCAGTACTTC.

DNA of the CDR3: TGTGCCAGCACCCGGGACAGTGATAACTATGGCTACACCTTC. Encoded protein: CASTRDSDNYGYTF. The chain joins TRBV28 to TRBJ1-2; the match to TRBD1 covers 7 bases. Germline lookup yields CDR1 MDHEN and CDR2 SYDVKM. Germline trimming cut 7 bases from V and 1 base from J; bases unmatched to any gene: 6. CDR3 length equals 14 residues.

The rearrangement links TRBV5-4 to TRBJ2-3; unclear D gene. Germline V gives CDR1 SGHNT, CDR2 YYREEE (reference sequence). CDR3 length equals 12 residues. The V and J ends lost 3 bases and 4 bases respectively, with 6 bases between them. This CDR3 is CASSSRADTQYF. CDR3 DNA: TGTGCCAGCAGCTCCCGGGCAGATACGCAGTATTTT.

The J gene is TRBJ2-2, the V gene TRBV2; possible D gene TRBD1, 6 bases. This CDR3 region has 14 residues. Trimming took 8 bases from V and 0 from J, leaving 10 bases between them. Germline V lookup: CDR1 SNHLY, CDR2 FYNNEI. The CDR3 here is CASQQGANTGELFF. CDR3 DNA sequence: TGTGCCAGCCAACAGGGCGCGAACACCGGGGAGCTGTTTTTT.

The V and J genes are TRBV5-6 and TRBJ2-2; a possible D gene is TRBD2 (5 bases). The ends were cut back, 5 bases at V and 2 bases at J, with 10 bases in the middle. This CDR3 comprises 14 residues. Looked up from germline, CDR1 is SGHDT and CDR2 is YYEEEE. CDR3 sequence reads: CASRRGRNTGELFF. CDR3 nucleotide sequence: TGTGCCAGCAGACGAGGGAGAAACACCGGGGAGCTGTTTTTT.

This sequence joins TRBV30 and TRBJ2-1, with 9 bases identical to TRBD2. V trimming: 2 bases; J trimming: 7 bases; junction bases outside the gene matches: 12. CDR1 is GTSNPN, CDR2 SVGIG, per germline (reference sequence). This CDR3 is 16 amino acids long. CDR3 sequence: CAWSSLAGWIRNEQFF. The CDR3 bases are TGTGCCTGGAGTTCCCTAGCGGGATGGATTAGGAATGAGCAGTTCTTC.

The rearrangement links TRBV2 to TRBJ2-5; possibly TRBD2 for D (5 bases). CDR1 and CDR2 from the germline V gene are SNHLY and FYNNEI. This CDR3 is built from 10 residues. Trimming stripped 3 bases from V and 12 bases from J, with 8 bases between. CDR3: CASSDYGEYF. CDR3 nucleotide sequence: TGTGCCAGCAGTGATTACGGGGAGTACTTC.

The chain is built from TRBV11-2 and TRBJ2-7; no clear D gene. CDR3 length: 15 amino acids. The V gene lost 2 bases and the J gene lost 2 bases, with 13 bases spanning the gap. Germline V gene sequence: CDR1 SGHAT, CDR2 FQNNGV. The CDR3 reads CASSLPPTHPYEQYF. The CDR3 DNA reads as TGTGCCAGCAGCTTACCCCCAACACATCCCTACGAGCAGTACTTC.

The V call is TRBV28, the J call TRBJ1-2; tentatively, D is TRBD1 (5 bases). This CDR3 is built from 14 residues. In germline, CDR1 is MDHEN, CDR2 SYDVKM. V lost 2 bases to trimming and J lost 8 bases, with 15 bases between them. Here the CDR3 reads CASSLQGAVVGYTF. The CDR3 DNA reads as TGTGCCAGCAGTTTACAGGGCGCTGTGGTCGGCTACACCTTC.

J is TRBJ1-1 and V is TRBV7-9; D not certain. This CDR3 has 16 residues. The V gene's germline CDR1 is SEHNR and CDR2 FQNEAQ (reference sequence). The ends were cut back, 3 bases at V and 0 bases at J, with 14 bases in the middle. DNA of the CDR3: TGTGCCAGCAGCTTTCCCGCGGACGGGGTGAACACTGAAGCTTTCTTT. It encodes CASSFPADGVNTEAFF. Using reference TRBV7-9 and TRBJ1-1 for the parts outside the CDR3, the full variable domain is DTGVSQNPRHKITKRGQNVTFRCDPISEHNRLYWYRQTLGQGPEFLTYFQNEAQLEKSRLLSDRFSAERPKGSFSTLEIQRTEQGDSAMYLCASSFPADGVNTEAFFGQGTRLTVV.

This clone was observed a single time. The chain joins TRBV6-1 to TRBJ2-7; D remains ambiguous. The CDR3 spans 12 residues. Germline-derived CDR1 and CDR2 are MNHNS and SASEGT. With 5 bases removed from V and 3 bases from J, the gap between germline ends came to 8 bases. The CDR3 DNA follows: TGTGCCAGCAGTCACTATAACTACGAGCAGTACTTC. Protein: CASSHYNYEQYF.

The rearrangement links TRBV6-6 to TRBJ1-5; D gene ambiguous. From germline, CDR1 is MNHNY and CDR2 SVGAGI (reference sequence). V was trimmed by 5 bases and J by 3 bases, leaving 8 bases between them. This CDR3 has 13 amino acids. CDR3 DNA sequence: TGTGCCAGCAGTGTCCACAACAATCAGCCCCAGCATTTT. Translated, it gives CASSVHNNQPQHF.

J is TRBJ1-4 and V is TRBV10-1; 8 positions agree with TRBD1. The CDR3 is 16 amino acids. From germline, CDR1 is WNHNN and CDR2 SYGVQD (reference sequence). V was clipped by 6 bases and J by 8 bases; unmatched bases: 14. The CDR3, as DNA: TGCGCCAGCAGGGGGGGACAGGTTCTAGGGGTGGAAAAACTGTTTTTT. Its protein is CASRGGQVLGVEKLFF.

This chain joins TRBV19 and TRBJ1-6, with D possibly being TRBD1 (6 bases). The length of the CDR3 is 16 residues. CDR1 LNHDA and CDR2 SQIVND come from the germline V gene (reference sequence). Between the trimmed V and J ends, which lost 5 bases and 7 bases, there was a span of 18 bases. The CDR3 DNA reads as TGTGCCAGTAGTCCTTTAAGGGGACAAAACAATTCACCCCTCCACTTT. This sequence encodes CASSPLRGQNNSPLHF.

The CDR3 here is CASSQAIWKTRTSTDTQYF. CDR3 sequence (DNA): TGCGCCAGCAGCCAAGCTATATGGAAAACTAGGACGAGCACAGATACGCAGTATTTT. This sequence joins TRBV4-1 and TRBJ2-3; TRBD2 is a possible D gene (5 bases). Germline CDR1 MGHRA, CDR2 YSYEKL. The CDR3 runs to 19 residues. V was shortened by 1 base and J by 0 bases, with 20 bases between the two germline ends.

J is TRBJ2-4 and V is TRBV2; D is unclear. Germline values: CDR1 SNHLY, CDR2 FYNNEI. Trimming took off 3 bases at V and 8 bases at J, with 2 bases between the two ends. The CDR3 extends over 10 amino acids. The CDR3 DNA reads as TGTGCCAGCAGTGACGACATTCAGTACTTC. This codes for CASSDDIQYF. Full variable domain (outside the CDR3, taken from reference TRBV2 and TRBJ2-4): EPEVTQTPSHQVTQMGQEVILRCVPISNHLYFYWYRQILGQKVEFLVSFYNNEISEKSEIFDDQFSVERPDGSNFTLKIRSTKLEDSAMYFCASSDDIQYFGAGTRLSVL.

The V call is TRBV6-5, the J call TRBJ2-1; weak D call: TRBD1 (6 bases). The CDR3 is made up of 14 amino acids. Germline CDR1 reads MNHEY; CDR2 reads SVGAGI. V was pared by 6 bases and J by 4 bases, with 13 bases between. CDR3 sequence: CASRTGTNYNEQFF. CDR3 DNA: TGTGCCAGCAGGACCGGGACAAATTACAATGAGCAGTTCTTC.

The chain carries TRBV6-1 and TRBJ2-3; D remains ambiguous. This CDR3 is 14 amino acids long. Trimming removed 6 bases from V and 0 bases from J, with 10 bases in between. Germline V gene data show CDR1 as MNHNS and CDR2 as SASEGT. The CDR3 loop reads CASRRQASTDTQYF. For the CDR3, the DNA is TGTGCCAGCAGAAGGCAGGCTAGCACAGATACGCAGTATTTT.

The chain is built from TRBV13 and TRBJ1-6; weak D call: TRBD1 (6 bases). CDR3 size: 19 residues. Per germline, CDR1 PRHDT and CDR2 FYEKMQ (reference sequence). V was pared by 4 bases and J by 2 bases, with 21 bases between. CDR3 sequence reads: CASSSTGLVTGPYNSPLHF. The CDR3 coding sequence is TGTGCCAGCAGCTCTACAGGGTTAGTTACAGGCCCCTATAATTCACCCCTCCACTTT.

The J gene is TRBJ1-2, the V gene TRBV19; unclear D gene. The CDR3 totals 14 residues. Looked up from germline, CDR1 is LNHDA and CDR2 is SQIVND (reference sequence). V lost 3 bases to trimming and J lost 2 bases, with 10 bases between them. The CDR3 reads CASSIPSRNYGYTF. The CDR3 DNA reads as TGTGCCAGTAGTATCCCGAGCCGAAACTATGGCTACACCTTC.

The J gene is TRBJ2-3, the V gene TRBV19, with D possibly matching TRBD2 (6 bases). The CDR3 is 16 amino acids. Germline V CDR1 and CDR2: LNHDA, SQIVND (reference sequence). V lost 8 bases to trimming and J lost 2 bases, with 20 bases between them. The CDR3 bases are TGTGCCAGTCGTTGGGCTAGCGACGAATCCACAGATACGCAGTATTTT. Protein: CASRWASDESTDTQYF.

The sample holds a few counts of this clone. The rearrangement joins TRBV19 to TRBJ2-5; 7 bases fit TRBD2. Germline loops: CDR1 LNHDA, CDR2 SQIVND (reference sequence). V shed 10 bases and J 4 bases; nucleotides not matched to a gene: 15. The CDR3 is made up of 15 amino acids. The CDR3 is CATQRGGRGRETQYF. DNA for the CDR3: TGTGCCACCCAACGCGGGGGTAGGGGTAGAGAGACCCAGTACTTC.

The rearrangement joins TRBV29-1 to TRBJ1-2; no firm D call. This CDR3 comprises 11 residues. Between the trimmed V and J ends, which lost 7 bases and 3 bases, there was a span of 9 bases. Germline V lookup: CDR1 SQVTM, CDR2 ANQGSEA. In DNA form, the CDR3 reads TGCAGCGCAAGCTTCTACTATGGCTACACCTTC. Its protein is CSASFYYGYTF.

This chain joins TRBV21-1 and TRBJ2-5; TRBD2 is the table's D call and was not checked against the DNA. TRBV21-1 is designated a pseudogene. The CDR3 covers 17 residues. In nucleotides, the CDR3 is TGTGCCAGCAGCAAAGCGTTCGGCGGGACTAGGGGGGAGACCCAGTACTTC. This gives the protein CASSKAFGGTRGETQYF.

V usage is TRBV5-1 and J usage is TRBJ2-1, with 7 bases identical to TRBD1. Trimming at V came to 1 base and at J to 6 bases, leaving 4 bases not matched to a gene. Germline V CDR1 and CDR2: SGHRS, YFSETQ. The CDR3 length is 14 residues. CDR3 DNA sequence: TGCGCCAGCAGCTTGTTTGCAGGGGGCAATGAGCAGTTCTTC. This encodes CASSLFAGGNEQFF.

The CDR3: CASSERPGGQPQHF. The CDR3 region has the DNA TGTGCCAGCAGTGAACGTCCAGGGGGTCAGCCCCAGCATTTT. This rearrangement joins TRBV6-1 to TRBJ1-5; TRBD1 matches 7 bases. This CDR3 comprises 14 residues. Germline V CDR1 and CDR2: MNHNS, SASEGT. Unmatched junction bases numbered 4, after V lost 2 bases and J lost 6 bases.

This clone showed up just a few times. The CDR3 loop reads CASSTAPGTYEQYF. CDR3 nucleotide sequence: TGTGCCAGCAGCACGGCACCGGGGACCTACGAGCAGTACTTC. The V call is TRBV6-4, the J call TRBJ2-7; possibly TRBD2 for D (5 bases). Per germline, CDR1 MRHNA and CDR2 SNTAGT. The CDR3 is 14 amino acids. V dropped 6 bases and J dropped 2 bases, with 14 bases sitting between them.

With regard to this clone: One junction end disagrees with the germline gene, perhaps due to a read error. This sample also contains other DNA sequences that code for the same CDR3. The rearrangement joins TRBV2 to TRBJ2-7; 8 bases map to TRBD1. From germline, CDR1 is SNHLY and CDR2 FYNNEI. This CDR3 has 15 residues. The CDR3 nucleotides read TGTGCCAGCACTCCAATCGGGACAGGCATTTACGAGCAGTATTTC. Its translation is CASTPIGTGIYEQYF.

In this sample, this clone turned up once. This rearrangement joins TRBV6-5 to TRBJ1-6; 7 bases line up with TRBD1. After removal of 6 bases from V and 7 bases from J, the junction contained 9 bases not matched to a gene. Germline V gene data show CDR1 as MNHEY and CDR2 as SVGAGI. The length of the CDR3 is 15 residues. The CDR3 sequence: CASRPRDRQNSPLHF. The CDR3 bases are TGTGCCAGCAGACCCCGGGACAGACAGAATTCACCCCTCCACTTT.